One sample yielded the 17 T cell receptor beta chains listed below, sequenced in a study of blood T cell repertoires in COVID-19. Assay: immunoSEQ multiplex PCR; the TCRdb copy retains only in-frame clones and omits some. The data hold approximately 150,000 clones, with about 80% observed a single time. Sequenced material: peripheral blood. The receptor set was obtained from a human donor in a cohort sampled during active COVID-19.

The rearrangement uses TRBV27 and TRBJ2-5, with 13 bases fitting TRBD2. The CDR3 covers 16 residues. J lost 5 bases, V lost 5 bases, and 8 bases had no gene match. Germline V CDR1 and CDR2: MNHEY, SMNVEV (reference sequence). The chain's CDR3 is CASSELAGGPGETQYF. The DNA of the CDR3 is TGTGCCAGCAGTGAACTAGCGGGAGGGCCGGGGGAGACCCAGTACTTC.

The V gene is TRBV5-1, the J gene TRBJ1-6, with 8 bases lining up with TRBD1. CDR1 SGHRS and CDR2 YFSETQ come from the germline V gene. This CDR3 contains 17 residues. V trimming: 0 bases; J trimming: 6 bases; junction bases outside the gene matches: 8. DNA of the CDR3: TGCGCCAGCAGCTTGGGGCCCCCGACAGGGGCTAATTCACCCCTCCACTTT. Protein product: CASSLGPPTGANSPLHF.

This chain joins TRBV5-4 and TRBJ2-1; 9 bases are a match to TRBD2. Germline CDR1 reads SGHNT; CDR2 reads YYREEE (reference sequence). CDR3 size: 17 residues. The junction had 8 bases not matched to a gene; V was cut back by 4 bases and J by 0 bases. The CDR3, as DNA: TGTGCCAGCAGCAAAGGCTTAGCGGGGGACTCCTACAATGAGCAGTTCTTC. Protein sequence: CASSKGLAGDSYNEQFF.

The chain is built from TRBV3-1 (or the pseudogene TRBV3-2) and TRBJ2-2, with 13 bases that match TRBD2. Germline lookup yields CDR1 LGHDT and CDR2 YNNKEL (reference sequence). Germline trimming cut 4 bases from V and 6 bases from J; bases unmatched to any gene: 2. The CDR3 extends over 15 amino acids. CDR3 DNA sequence: TGTGCCAGCAGCCCAACTAGCGGGAGGGCCGGGGAGCTGTTTTTT. This gives the protein CASSPTSGRAGELFF.

The chain employs TRBV19 and TRBJ1-2; perhaps TRBD1 as D (6 bases). This CDR3 contains 14 residues. Between the trimmed V and J ends, which lost 5 bases and 1 base, there was a span of 11 bases. Germline CDR1 and CDR2: LNHDA and SQIVND (reference sequence). The CDR3 nucleotides read TGTGCCAGTAGTGCTCAACAGGGTAACTATGGCTACACCTTC. Translating gives CASSAQQGNYGYTF.

V gene TRBV6-5 combines with J gene TRBJ2-2; TRBD2 aligns across 9 bases. This CDR3 is 13 amino acids long. CDR1 and CDR2 (germline): MNHEY, SVGAGI. Trimming at V came to 10 bases and at J to 7 bases, leaving 7 bases not matched to a gene. The CDR3 bases are TGTGCCATCGGTAGCGGGAGTATCGGGGAGCTGTTTTTT. Translating it yields CAIGSGSIGELFF.

The rearrangement links TRBV29-1 to TRBJ1-4; D may be TRBD1 (5 bases). Trimming removed 4 bases from V and 6 bases from J, with 15 bases in between. This CDR3 comprises 14 residues. Per germline, CDR1 SQVTM and CDR2 ANQGSEA. CDR3 in DNA: TGCAGCGTTGTTTCTGGGGCCGGTGATGAAAAACTGTTTTTT. Its translation: CSVVSGAGDEKLFF.

The V gene is TRBV7-2, the J gene TRBJ2-5, with 7 bases fitting TRBD2. CDR1 is SGHTA and CDR2 is FQGNSA in the germline V gene. Losses at the gene ends were 3 bases for V and 1 base for J; bases not matched to a gene: 5. The CDR3 length is 15 residues. The CDR3 bases are TGTGCCAGCAGCTTCCAACGGGGGGTCCAAGAGACCCAGTACTTC. Its translation is CASSFQRGVQETQYF.

V is TRBV3-1 (or the pseudogene TRBV3-2) and J is TRBJ1-2, with TRBD1 as a possible D gene (6 bases). Trimming stripped 1 base from V and 0 bases from J, with 6 bases between. The CDR3 has 14 residues. Germline V CDR1 and CDR2: LGHDT, YNNKEL (reference sequence). CDR3 amino acids: CASSQGQANYGYTF. DNA of the CDR3: TGTGCCAGCAGCCAAGGACAGGCTAACTATGGCTACACCTTC.

This chain joins TRBV5-1 and TRBJ1-1; 7 bases line up with TRBD1. CDR3 length: 15 residues. The V gene's germline CDR1 is SGHRS and CDR2 YFSETQ. The V segment lost 7 bases and the J segment 5 bases; nucleotides outside the gene matches: 14. The CDR3 protein is CASAEMTGIRTEAFF. In DNA form, the CDR3 reads TGCGCCAGCGCGGAAATGACAGGGATTAGGACTGAAGCTTTCTTT.

CDR3 nucleotides: TGTGCCAGCAGTGCTATATACGAGCAGTACTTC. As protein: CASSAIYEQYF. The chain links TRBV2 to TRBJ2-7; D is unresolved. The CDR3 spans 11 residues. V dropped 4 bases and J dropped 4 bases, with 5 bases sitting between them. Germline values: CDR1 SNHLY, CDR2 FYNNEI.

The CDR3 sequence: CASSLAGQGLGETQYF. For the CDR3, the DNA is TGTGCCAGCAGCTTAGCCGGCCAGGGCCTGGGGGAGACCCAGTACTTC. This chain connects TRBV11-2 to TRBJ2-5; tentative D call: TRBD1 (5 bases). From germline, CDR1 is SGHAT and CDR2 FQNNGV. This CDR3 has 16 residues. The ends were cut back, 1 base at V and 5 bases at J, with 17 bases in the middle.

This clone was observed a handful of times. V is TRBV30 and J is TRBJ1-6; D uncertain. The CDR3 consists of 13 residues. Trimming took 1 base from V and 5 from J, leaving 6 bases between them. Germline V gives CDR1 GTSNPN, CDR2 SVGIG (reference sequence). CDR3 region: CAWSGTDNSPLHF. The CDR3 DNA is TGTGCCTGGAGTGGAACAGATAATTCACCCCTCCACTTT.

V is TRBV3-1 (or the pseudogene TRBV3-2) and J is TRBJ1-1; no firm D call. Germline V gives CDR1 LGHDT, CDR2 YNNKEL (reference sequence). Trimming left V 2 bases short and J 9 bases short, with 16 bases between. This CDR3 is 14 amino acids long. The CDR3 DNA is TGTGCCAGCAGCCAATCCCCAACGTCGGGAAAAGCTTTCTTT. Amino acids: CASSQSPTSGKAFF.

V gene TRBV2 combines with J gene TRBJ2-7, with 10 bases lining up with TRBD1. CDR3 length: 14 residues. With V trimmed by 7 bases and J by 7 bases, 10 bases remained unmatched. Looked up from germline, CDR1 is SNHLY and CDR2 is FYNNEI. The DNA of the CDR3 is TGTGCCAGCACGAAGGGACAGGGGTCGGGGGAGCAGTACGTC. It codes for CASTKGQGSGEQYV.

The chain combines TRBV24-1 with TRBJ2-1; TRBD2 matches at 11 bases. V dropped 4 bases and J dropped 2; count of bases not matched to a gene: 0. This CDR3 spans 15 amino acids. Germline lookup yields CDR1 KGHDR and CDR2 SFDVKD. CDR3 residues: CATSETSGTYNEQFF. In DNA, the CDR3 is TGTGCCACCAGTGAGACTAGCGGGACCTACAATGAGCAGTTCTTC.

The chain joins TRBV20-1 to TRBJ1-3, with 9 bases fitting TRBD1. V gave up 6 bases and J gave up 8 bases; unmatched junction bases: 2. There are 11 residues in the CDR3. Per germline, CDR1 DFQATT and CDR2 SNEGSKA (reference sequence). The CDR3 here is CSARQGDTIYF. In nucleotides, the CDR3 is TGCAGTGCCAGACAGGGGGACACCATATATTTT.